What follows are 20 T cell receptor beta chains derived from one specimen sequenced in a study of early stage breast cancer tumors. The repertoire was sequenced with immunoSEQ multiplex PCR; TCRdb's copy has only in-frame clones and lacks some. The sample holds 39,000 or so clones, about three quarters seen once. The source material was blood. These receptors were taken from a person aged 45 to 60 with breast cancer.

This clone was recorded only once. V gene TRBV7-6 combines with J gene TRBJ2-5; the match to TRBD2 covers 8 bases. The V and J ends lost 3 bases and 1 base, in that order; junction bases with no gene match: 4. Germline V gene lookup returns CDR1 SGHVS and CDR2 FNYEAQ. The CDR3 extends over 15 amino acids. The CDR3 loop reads CASSLAGTSQETQYF. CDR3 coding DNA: TGTGCCAGCAGCTTGGCCGGGACTAGCCAAGAGACCCAGTACTTC.

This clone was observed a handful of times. The CDR3 sequence: CASEDRASYEQYF. CDR3 bases: TGTGCCAGCGAGGACAGGGCGTCCTACGAGCAGTACTTC. The chain combines TRBV2 with TRBJ2-7; the match to TRBD1 covers 8 bases. V lost 8 bases, J lost 1 base, and 4 bases stayed unmatched. CDR3 length: 13 amino acids. From germline, CDR1 is SNHLY and CDR2 FYNNEI.

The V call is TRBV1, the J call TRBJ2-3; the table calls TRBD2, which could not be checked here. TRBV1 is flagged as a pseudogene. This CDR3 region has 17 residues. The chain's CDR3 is CTSSPLERGELTDTQYF. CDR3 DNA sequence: TGCACCAGCAGCCCCCTTGAGCGGGGAGAGTTAACAGATACGCAGTATTTT.

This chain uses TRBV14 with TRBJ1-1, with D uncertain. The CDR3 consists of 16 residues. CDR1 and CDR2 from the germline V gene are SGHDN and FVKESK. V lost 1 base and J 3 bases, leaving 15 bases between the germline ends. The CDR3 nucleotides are TGTGCCAGCAGCCAAGTGGCTTTGAGGTGGGACACTGAAGCTTTCTTT. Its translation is CASSQVALRWDTEAFF.

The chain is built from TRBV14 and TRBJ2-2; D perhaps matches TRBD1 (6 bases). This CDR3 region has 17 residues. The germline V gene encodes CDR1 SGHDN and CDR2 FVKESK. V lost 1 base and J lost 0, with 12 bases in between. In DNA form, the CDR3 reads TGTGCCAGCAGCCAAGGGGGTCAGGGGCCGAACACCGGGGAGCTGTTTTTT. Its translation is CASSQGGQGPNTGELFF.

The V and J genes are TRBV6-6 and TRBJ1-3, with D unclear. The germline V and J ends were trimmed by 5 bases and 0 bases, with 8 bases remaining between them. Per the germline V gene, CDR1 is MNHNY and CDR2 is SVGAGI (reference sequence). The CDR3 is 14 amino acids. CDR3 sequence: CASSTRGSGNTIYF. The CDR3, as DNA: TGTGCCAGCAGTACCCGGGGCTCTGGAAACACCATATATTTT.

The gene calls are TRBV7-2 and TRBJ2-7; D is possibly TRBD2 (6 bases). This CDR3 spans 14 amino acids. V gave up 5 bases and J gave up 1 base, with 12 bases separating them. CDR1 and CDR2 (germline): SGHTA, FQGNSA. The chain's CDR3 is CASSRQTRSYEQYF. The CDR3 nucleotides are TGTGCCAGCAGCCGCCAGACTAGATCCTACGAGCAGTACTTC.

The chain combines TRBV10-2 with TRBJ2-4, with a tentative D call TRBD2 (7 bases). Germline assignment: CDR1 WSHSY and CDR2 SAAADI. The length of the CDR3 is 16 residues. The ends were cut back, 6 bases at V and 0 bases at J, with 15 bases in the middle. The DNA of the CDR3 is TGCGCCAGCAGCCAGGGAGGGGGACTAGCCAAAAACATTCAGTACTTC. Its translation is CASSQGGGLAKNIQYF.

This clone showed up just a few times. The CDR3 loop is CASSPGREAQPQHF. CDR3 bases: TGTGCCAGCTCACCTGGCAGGGAGGCTCAGCCCCAGCATTTT. The rearrangement joins TRBV18 to TRBJ1-5; tentatively, D is TRBD1 (5 bases). This CDR3 is built from 14 residues. From germline, CDR1 is KGHSH and CDR2 LQKENI. Trimming took 3 bases from V and 6 from J, leaving 12 bases between them.

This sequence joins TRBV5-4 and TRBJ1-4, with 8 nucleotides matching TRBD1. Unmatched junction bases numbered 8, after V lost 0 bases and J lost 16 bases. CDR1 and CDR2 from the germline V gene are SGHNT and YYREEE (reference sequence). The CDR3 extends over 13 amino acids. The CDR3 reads CASSLGSTGAKFF. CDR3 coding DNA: TGTGCCAGCAGCTTGGGCTCGACAGGGGCTAAGTTTTTT.

The CDR3 here is CASSQGRTGGGELFF. In DNA form, the CDR3 reads TGCGCCAGCAGCCAAGGACGGACAGGGGGCGGGGAGCTGTTTTTT. The gene calls are TRBV4-1 and TRBJ2-2; 10 nucleotides agree with TRBD1. With V trimmed by 1 base and J by 7 bases, 3 bases remained unmatched. The CDR3 runs to 15 residues. CDR1 is MGHRA and CDR2 is YSYEKL in the germline V gene.

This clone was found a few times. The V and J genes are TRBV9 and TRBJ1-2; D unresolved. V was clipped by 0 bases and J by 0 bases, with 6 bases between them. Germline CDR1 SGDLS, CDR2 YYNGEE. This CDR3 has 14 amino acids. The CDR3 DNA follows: TGTGCCAGCAGCGTAGGTCAGGCTAACTATGGCTACACCTTC. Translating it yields CASSVGQANYGYTF.

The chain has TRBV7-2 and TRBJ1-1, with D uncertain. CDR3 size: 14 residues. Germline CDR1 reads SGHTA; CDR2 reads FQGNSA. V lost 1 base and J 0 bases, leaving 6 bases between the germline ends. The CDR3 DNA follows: TGTGCCAGCAGCTTAGTGTCTATGAACACTGAAGCTTTCTTT. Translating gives CASSLVSMNTEAFF.

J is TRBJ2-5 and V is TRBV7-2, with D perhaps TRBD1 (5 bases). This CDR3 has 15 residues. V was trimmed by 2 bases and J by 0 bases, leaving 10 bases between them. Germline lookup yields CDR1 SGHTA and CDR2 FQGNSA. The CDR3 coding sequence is TGTGCCAGCAGCTTACAGGGCTCGTACCAAGAGACCCAGTACTTC. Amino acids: CASSLQGSYQETQYF.

CDR3 protein: CASSLRASYEQYV. As DNA, the CDR3 is TGTGCCAGCAGTCTCAGGGCCTCCTACGAGCAGTACGTC. This chain joins TRBV6-5 and TRBJ2-7; D perhaps matches TRBD1 (5 bases). CDR3 length: 13 residues. Germline assignment: CDR1 MNHEY and CDR2 SVGAGI. V gave up 5 bases and J gave up 0 bases, with 8 bases separating them.

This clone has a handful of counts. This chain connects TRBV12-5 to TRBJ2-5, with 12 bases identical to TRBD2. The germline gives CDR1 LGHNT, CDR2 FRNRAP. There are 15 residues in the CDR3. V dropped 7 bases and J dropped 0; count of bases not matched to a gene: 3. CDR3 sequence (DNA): TGTGCTAGTGCCGGGACTAGCGGGTACCAAGAGACCCAGTACTTC. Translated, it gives CASAGTSGYQETQYF. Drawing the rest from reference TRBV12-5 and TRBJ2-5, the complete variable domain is DARVTQTPRHKVTEMGQEVTMRCQPILGHNTVFWYRQTMMQGLELLAYFRNRAPLDDSGMPKDRFSAEMPDATLATLKIQPSEPRDSAVYFCASAGTSGYQETQYFGPGTRLLVL.

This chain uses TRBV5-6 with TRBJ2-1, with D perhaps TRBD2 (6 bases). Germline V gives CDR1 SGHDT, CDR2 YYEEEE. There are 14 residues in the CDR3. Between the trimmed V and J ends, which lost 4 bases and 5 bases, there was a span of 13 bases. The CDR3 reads CASSRVGEDNEQFF. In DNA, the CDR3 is TGTGCCAGCAGCCGAGTAGGGGAGGACAATGAGCAGTTCTTC.

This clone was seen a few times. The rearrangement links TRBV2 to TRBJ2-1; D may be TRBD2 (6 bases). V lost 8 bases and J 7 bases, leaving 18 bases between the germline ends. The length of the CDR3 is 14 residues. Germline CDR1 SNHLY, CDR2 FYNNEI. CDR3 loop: CASGGASEWNEQFF. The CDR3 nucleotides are TGTGCCAGCGGTGGGGCTAGCGAGTGGAATGAGCAGTTCTTC.

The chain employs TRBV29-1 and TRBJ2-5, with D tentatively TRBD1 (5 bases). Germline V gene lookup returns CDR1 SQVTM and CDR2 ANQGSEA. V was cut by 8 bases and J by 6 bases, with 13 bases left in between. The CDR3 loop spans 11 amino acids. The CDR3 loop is CSTDREKTQYF. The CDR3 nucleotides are TGCAGCACTGACAGAGAAAAGACCCAGTACTTC.

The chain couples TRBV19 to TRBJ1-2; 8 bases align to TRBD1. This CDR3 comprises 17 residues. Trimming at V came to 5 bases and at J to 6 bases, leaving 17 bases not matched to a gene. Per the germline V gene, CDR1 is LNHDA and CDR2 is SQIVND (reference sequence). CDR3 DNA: TGTGCCAGTAGTTCCCCCGGGACAGGTCTGTTGCGCAATGGCTACACCTTC. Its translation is CASSSPGTGLLRNGYTF.